This TCR beta chain was sequenced in a study of shared clonotypes between healthy human individuals. About the research overall: The study used three CD4 naive, three CD4 memory, two CD8 naive and one CD8 memory plate per donor.

The V and J ends lost 1 base and 8 bases respectively, with 11 bases between them. This CDR3 contains 13 residues. Germline CDR1 reads MNHEY; CDR2 reads SMNVEV (reference sequence). As handled by the study authors: ImmunoSEQ output held junction-only sequences without quality scores, so filtering differed. Sequenced by immunoSEQ multiplex PCR; TCRdb stores in-frame clones only, minus some. That table supplies the V and J calls and clone size; D and trimming were determined from the DNA. The sample lists some 700,000 clones, about 90% occurring once. On this clone itself: Its antigen is undetermined.

General study points: Non-shared clonotypes had lower generation probabilities than clonotypes shared by all four sorted-subset donors.

Sequenced material: memory CD8+ T cells from PBMCs. Subset noted: CD45RO+ cells pooled with CCR7-negative TemRA cells. The receptor comes from a man between 18 and 35 years old in good health. Some clones in this sample may be carry-over from other donors' samples. The chain has TRBV27 and TRBJ1-2; D is unresolved. The CDR3: CASSLLSRGGYTF. CDR3 bases: TGTGCCAGCAGTTTATTGTCCCGAGGGGGCTACACCTTC.